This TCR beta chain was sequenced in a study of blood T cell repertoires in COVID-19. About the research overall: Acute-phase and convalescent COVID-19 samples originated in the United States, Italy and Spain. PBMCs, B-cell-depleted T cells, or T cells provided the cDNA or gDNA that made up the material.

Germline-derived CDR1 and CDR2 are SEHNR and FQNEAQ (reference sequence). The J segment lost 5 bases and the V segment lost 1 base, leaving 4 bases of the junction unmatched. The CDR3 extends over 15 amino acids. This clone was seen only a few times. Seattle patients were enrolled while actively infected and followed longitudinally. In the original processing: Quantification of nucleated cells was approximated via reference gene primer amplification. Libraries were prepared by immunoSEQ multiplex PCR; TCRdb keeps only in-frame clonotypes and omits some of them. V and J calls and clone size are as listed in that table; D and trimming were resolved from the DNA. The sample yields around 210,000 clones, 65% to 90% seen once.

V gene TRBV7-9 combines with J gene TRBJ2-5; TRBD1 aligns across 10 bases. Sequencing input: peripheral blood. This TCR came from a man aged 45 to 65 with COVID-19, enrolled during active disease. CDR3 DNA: TGTGCCAGCAGCTTAGTAGGGACAGGGGCCGAGACCCAGTACTTC. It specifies CASSLVGTGAETQYF.